This T cell receptor beta chain is from a study of T cells in localized non-small cell lung cancer. Looked up from germline, CDR1 is MGHRA and CDR2 is YSYEKL. Trimming removed 4 bases from V and 5 bases from J, with 12 bases in between. The CDR3 has 14 amino acids. TCRdb's table, derived via immunoSEQ multiplex PCR, lists solely in-frame clones and lacks some. The sample lists tens of thousands of clones; about 88% were seen once. This sequence originates from a female donor older than 55 with stage I squamous cell lung carcinoma. This chain connects TRBV4-1 to TRBJ2-1, with D tentatively TRBD1 (6 bases). The sample here was peripheral blood, taken before any cancer treatment. CDR3 protein: CASSPGQRHNEQFF. CDR3 nucleotide sequence: TGCGCCAGCAGCCCCGGACAGAGACACAATGAGCAGTTCTTC.